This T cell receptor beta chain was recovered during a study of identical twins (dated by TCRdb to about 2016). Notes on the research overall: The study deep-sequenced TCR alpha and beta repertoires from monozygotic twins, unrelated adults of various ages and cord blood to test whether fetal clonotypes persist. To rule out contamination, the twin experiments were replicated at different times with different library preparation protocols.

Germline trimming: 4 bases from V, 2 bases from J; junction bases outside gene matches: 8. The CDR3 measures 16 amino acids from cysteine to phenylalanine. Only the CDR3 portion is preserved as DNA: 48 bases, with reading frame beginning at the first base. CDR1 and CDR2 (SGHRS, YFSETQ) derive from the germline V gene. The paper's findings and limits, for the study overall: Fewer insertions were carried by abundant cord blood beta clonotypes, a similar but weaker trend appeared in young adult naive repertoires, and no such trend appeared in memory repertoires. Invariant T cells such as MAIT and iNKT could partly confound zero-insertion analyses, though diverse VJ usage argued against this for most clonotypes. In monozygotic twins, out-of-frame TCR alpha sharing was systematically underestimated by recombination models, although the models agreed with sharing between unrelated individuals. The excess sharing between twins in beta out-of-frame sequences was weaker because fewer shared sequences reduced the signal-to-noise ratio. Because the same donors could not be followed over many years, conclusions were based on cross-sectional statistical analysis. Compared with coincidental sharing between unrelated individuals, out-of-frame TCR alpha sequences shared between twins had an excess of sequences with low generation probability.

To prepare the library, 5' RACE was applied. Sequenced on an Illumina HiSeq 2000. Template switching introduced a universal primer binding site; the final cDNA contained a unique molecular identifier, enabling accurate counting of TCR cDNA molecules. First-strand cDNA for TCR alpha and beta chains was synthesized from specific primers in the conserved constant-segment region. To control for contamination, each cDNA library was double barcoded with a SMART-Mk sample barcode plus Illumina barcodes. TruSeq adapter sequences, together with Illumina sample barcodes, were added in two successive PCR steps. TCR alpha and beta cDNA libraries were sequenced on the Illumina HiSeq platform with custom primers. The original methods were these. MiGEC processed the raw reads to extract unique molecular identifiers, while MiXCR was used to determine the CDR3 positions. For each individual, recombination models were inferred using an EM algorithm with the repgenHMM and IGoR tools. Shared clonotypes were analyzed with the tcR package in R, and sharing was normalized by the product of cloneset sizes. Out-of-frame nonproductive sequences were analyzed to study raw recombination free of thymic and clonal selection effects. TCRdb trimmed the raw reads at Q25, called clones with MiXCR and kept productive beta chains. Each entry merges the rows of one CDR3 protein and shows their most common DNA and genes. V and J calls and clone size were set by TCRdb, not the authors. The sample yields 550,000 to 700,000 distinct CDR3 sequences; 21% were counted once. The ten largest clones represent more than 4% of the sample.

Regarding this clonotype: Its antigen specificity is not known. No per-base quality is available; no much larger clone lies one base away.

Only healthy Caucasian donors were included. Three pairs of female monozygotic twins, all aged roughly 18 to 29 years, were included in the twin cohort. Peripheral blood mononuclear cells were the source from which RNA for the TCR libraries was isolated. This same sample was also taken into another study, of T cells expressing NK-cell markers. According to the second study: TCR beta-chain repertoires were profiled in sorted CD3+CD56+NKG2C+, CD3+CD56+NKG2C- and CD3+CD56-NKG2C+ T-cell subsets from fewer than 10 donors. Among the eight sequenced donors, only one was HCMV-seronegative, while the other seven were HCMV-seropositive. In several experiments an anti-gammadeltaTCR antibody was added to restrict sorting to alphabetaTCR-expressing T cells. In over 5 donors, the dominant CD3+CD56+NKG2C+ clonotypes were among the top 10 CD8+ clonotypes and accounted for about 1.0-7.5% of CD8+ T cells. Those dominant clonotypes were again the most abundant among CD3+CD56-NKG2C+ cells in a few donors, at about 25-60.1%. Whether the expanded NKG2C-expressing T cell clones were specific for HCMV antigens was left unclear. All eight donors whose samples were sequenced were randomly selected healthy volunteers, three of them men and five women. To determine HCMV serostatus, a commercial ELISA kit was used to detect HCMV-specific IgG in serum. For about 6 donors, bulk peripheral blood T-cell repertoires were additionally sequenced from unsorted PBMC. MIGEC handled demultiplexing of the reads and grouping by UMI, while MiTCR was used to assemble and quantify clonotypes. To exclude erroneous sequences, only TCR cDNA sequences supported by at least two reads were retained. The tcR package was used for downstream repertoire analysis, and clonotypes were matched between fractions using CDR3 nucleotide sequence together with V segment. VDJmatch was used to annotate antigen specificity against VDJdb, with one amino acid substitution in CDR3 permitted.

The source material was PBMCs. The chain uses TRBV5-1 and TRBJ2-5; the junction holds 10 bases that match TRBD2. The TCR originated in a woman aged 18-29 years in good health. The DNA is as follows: TGCGCCAGCAGCCGGGGACTAGCGCAGAGACAAGAGACCCAGTACTTC. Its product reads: CASSRGLAQRQETQYF.